The clone carrying this TCR beta chain turned up a few times. This entry comes from a study of T cells after yellow fever vaccination. The CDR3 is 14 residues long. Per the germline V gene, CDR1 is MGHDK and CDR2 is SYGVNS. The V gene lost 3 bases and the J gene lost 2 bases, with 8 bases spanning the gap. MiXCR was run by TCRdb on the 5' RACE reads, yielding one entry per CDR3 protein. The sample has approximately 260,000 distinct CDR3 sequences, around 5.2% seen once; the top ten hold roughly 3%. This chain connects TRBV25-1 to TRBJ1-5; a possible D gene is TRBD1 (5 bases). This specimen consisted of CD4+ T cells sorted from PBMCs, obtained on the day of the yellow fever booster vaccination. This clonotype originated in a man in his late teens or twenties who received the YFV17D yellow fever vaccine. The CDR3 loop is CASSEGQGNQPQHF. In DNA, the CDR3 is TGTGCCAGCAGTGAGGGGCAGGGCAATCAGCCCCAGCATTTT.